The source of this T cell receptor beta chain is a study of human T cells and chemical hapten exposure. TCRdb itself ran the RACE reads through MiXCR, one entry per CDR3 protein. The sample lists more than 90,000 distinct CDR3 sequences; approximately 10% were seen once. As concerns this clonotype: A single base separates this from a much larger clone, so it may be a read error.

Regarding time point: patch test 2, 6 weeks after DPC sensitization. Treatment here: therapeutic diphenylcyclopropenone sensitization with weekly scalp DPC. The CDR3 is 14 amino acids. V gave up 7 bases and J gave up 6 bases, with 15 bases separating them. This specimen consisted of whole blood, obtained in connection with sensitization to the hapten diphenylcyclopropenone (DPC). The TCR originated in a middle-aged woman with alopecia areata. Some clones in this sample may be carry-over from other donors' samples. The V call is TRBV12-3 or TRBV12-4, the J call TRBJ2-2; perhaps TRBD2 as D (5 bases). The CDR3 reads CASISDRTAGELFF. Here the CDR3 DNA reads TGTGCCAGCATCTCAGACCGGACTGCCGGGGAGCTGTTTTTT.